The T cell receptor (beta chain) described here comes from a study of shared clonotypes between healthy human individuals. Across the study: Each donor had three CD4 naive, three CD4 memory, two CD8 naive and one CD8 memory plate.

V dropped 5 bases and J dropped 0 bases, with 11 bases sitting between them. CDR1 is SGHTA, CDR2 FQGNSA, per germline. This CDR3 contains 15 residues. The assay was immunoSEQ multiplex PCR, and TCRdb's table has in-frame clones only and misses some. Of approximately 350,000 clones in the sample, about 96% are singletons; the top ten hold around 0.29%. This sequence joins TRBV7-2 and TRBJ2-1; the D is unclear. This sequence originates from a man aged 30-40 years in good health. Sequenced: memory CD8+ T cells sorted from blood. Subset in this sample: CD45RO+ cells pooled with CCR7-negative TemRA cells. CDR3 DNA sequence: TGTGCCAGCAGCCCGCGACGGAGCTCCTACAATGAGCAGTTCTTC. It encodes CASSPRRSSYNEQFF. The full variable domain, in which reference TRBV7-2 and TRBJ2-1 provide the parts outside the CDR3, is GAGVSQSPSNKVTEKGKDVELRCDPISGHTALYWYRQSLGQGLEFLIYFQGNSAPDKSGLPSDRFSAERTGGSVSTLTIQRTQQEDSAVYLCASSPRRSSYNEQFFGPGTRLTVL.